This passage covers 25 T cell receptor beta chains from one sample sequenced in a study of tissue T cells after allogeneic stem cell transplantation. Time point meaning: mouse harvest day 14 after allogeneic transplant. Mouse grafts combined 10^7 T-cell-depleted bone marrow cells with 10^6 splenic CD5+ T cells. Clones were read by immunoSEQ multiplex PCR, and TCRdb kept only the in-frame ones, dropping some. The data show several thousand clones, about 50% seen once. The material sequenced was gut tissue. These receptor sequences come from a female BALB/c mouse given C57BL/6 T cells with graft-versus-host disease after an allogeneic hematopoietic cell transplant.

In regard to this clone: Mouse gene names apply. The read stops 1 residue short of the end of the CDR3; the missing end is completed from the germline J gene. The V call is TRBV13-1, the J call TRBJ1-6, with D unresolved. TRBJ1-6 is an ORF, and what it does is uncertain. V lost 0 bases to trimming and J lost 5 bases, with 3 bases between them. The CDR3 consists of 13 residues. Germline lookup yields CDR1 NSHNY and CDR2 SYGAGN. The CDR3 spells CASSDAHNSPLYF. The CDR3 bases that were read are TGTGCCAGCAGTGATGCACATAATTCGCCCCTCTAC.

Notes on this clone: Gene names denote mouse genes. The read comes to an end 1 residue before the CDR3 does, leaving the germline J gene to fill in the end. The rearrangement links TRBV26 to TRBJ1-4; a weak D match, TRBD1 (5 bases). CDR3 length: 13 residues. CDR1 is KGHPV and CDR2 is FQNQEV in the germline V gene (reference sequence). Trimming removed 6 bases from V and 7 bases from J, with 12 bases in between. CDR3 in amino acids: CASSPSGGERLFF. Incomplete CDR3 DNA: TGTGCCAGCAGCCCAAGCGGGGGCGAAAGATTATTT.

About this clone: Mouse gene names apply. The CDR3 extends 1 residue past the end of the read, so its final part is completed from the germline J gene. This rearrangement joins TRBV13-2 to TRBJ1-6; tentatively, D is TRBD1 (6 bases). TRBJ1-6 is designated an ORF whose function remains uncertain. Germline V CDR1 and CDR2: NNHNN, SYGAGS (reference sequence). V was trimmed by 2 bases and J by 7 bases, leaving 16 bases between them. The CDR3 is made up of 16 amino acids. The CDR3 bases that were read are TGTGCCAGCGGTGAGCCGGGGGCTGGGTTGAATTCGCCCCTCTAC. This encodes CASGEPGAGLNSPLY. The whole CDR3 sequence reads CASGEPGAGLNSPLYF.

This clone appeared a single time. The gene symbols are mouse symbols. The read gets to within 1 residue of the CDR3 end, and the germline J gene fills in the rest. V usage is TRBV3 and J usage is TRBJ2-3; 7 bases align to TRBD2. J was trimmed by 6 bases and V by 5 bases; bases with no gene match: 8. The CDR3 is 14 amino acids. Germline V lookup: CDR1 SNHLY, CDR2 FYNGKV (reference sequence). Incomplete CDR3 DNA: TGTGCCAGCAGCCCGACTGGGTCCGGGGAAACGCTGTAT. Protein: CASSPTGSGETLY. The whole CDR3 sequence is CASSPTGSGETLYF.

Regarding this clone: These gene names are mouse names. The CDR3 DNA, read in part, is TGTGCCAGCAGTCACCGACAGGGACAAAACACCTTGTAC. It codes for CASSHRQGQNTLY. In full, the CDR3 reads CASSHRQGQNTLYF. The chain joins TRBV3 to TRBJ2-4; 7 bases are a match to TRBD1. Sequencing ends 1 residue short of the CDR3 end; the germline J gene provides the rest. Germline V lookup: CDR1 SNHLY, CDR2 FYNGKV (reference sequence). The junction had 6 bases not matched to a gene; V was cut back by 6 bases and J by 3 bases. There are 14 residues in the CDR3.

A word on this clone: Mouse gene names apply. The read comes to an end 1 residue before the CDR3 does, leaving the germline J gene to fill in the end. The V gene is TRBV12-2, the J gene TRBJ2-5; the match to TRBD2 covers 8 bases. The length of the CDR3 is 14 residues. Germline CDR1 is SGHLS and CDR2 is HYDKME. With 0 bases clipped from V and 4 bases from J, the junction kept 2 bases outside the gene matches. The part of the CDR3 DNA that was read is TGTGCCAGCTCTCTCTCCTGGGGGGAAGACACCCAGTAC. It specifies CASSLSWGEDTQY. Given in full, the CDR3 is CASSLSWGEDTQYF. Full variable domain (remainder filled in from reference TRBV12-2 and TRBJ2-5): NSGVVQSPRYIIKGKGERSILKCIPISGHLSVAWYQQTQGQELKFFIQHYDKMERDKGNLPSRFSVQQFDDYHSEMNMSALELEDSAVYFCASSLSWGEDTQYFGPGTRLLVL.

Concerning this clone: The germline and genes are mouse ones. The read ends 1 residue before the CDR3 terminus; that terminus is restored from the germline J gene. The chain recombines TRBV20 with TRBJ2-4; 8 bases match TRBD1. V lost 3 bases to trimming and J lost 0 bases; unmatched junction nucleotides: 2. The CDR3 runs to 14 residues. The germline gives CDR1 GFQATS, CDR2 STVNSAI. This CDR3 reads CGARQGGSQNTLYF. The part of the CDR3 DNA that was read is TGTGGTGCTAGACAGGGGGGTAGTCAAAACACCTTGTAC.

This clone has just a few counts. Gene names are mouse gene names. The observed sequence ends 1 residue before the CDR3 terminus, with the missing tail filled in from the germline J gene. This chain uses TRBV4 with TRBJ2-1; no clear D gene. The V end was cut by 4 bases, the J end by 1 base, with 5 bases between. The CDR3 has 13 amino acids. The germline V gene has CDR1 LGHDT and CDR2 YNNKQL (reference sequence). The CDR3 here is CASSLVNYAEQFF. Incomplete CDR3 DNA: TGTGCCAGCAGCTTGGTAAACTATGCTGAGCAGTTC.

Worth noting for this clone: This likely came from a read error, as a far larger clone is one base away. Each gene name is a mouse one. The CDR3 end lies 1 residue beyond the end of the read and is filled in from the germline J gene. V is TRBV12-1 and J is TRBJ2-1; TRBD1 aligns across 7 bases. The J segment lost 5 bases and the V segment lost 1 base, leaving 7 bases of the junction unmatched. This CDR3 is built from 15 residues. The V gene's germline CDR1 is SGHSN and CDR2 HYEKVE. The CDR3 loop is CASSLNRGGHAEQFF. CDR3 bases read: TGTGCCAGCTCTCTTAACAGGGGAGGCCATGCTGAGCAGTTC.

This clone was found a few times. Gene names are the mouse ones. The CDR3 protein is CASSRGLGGNYAEQFF. CDR3 bases read: TGTGCCAGCAGCCGGGGACTGGGGGGAAACTATGCTGAGCAGTTC. This chain uses TRBV15 with TRBJ2-1; 12 bases agree with TRBD2. The read finishes 1 residue shy of the CDR3 end, and the germline J gene is used to complete it. Germline loops: CDR1 SGHND, CDR2 FRSKSL. Trimming cost V 6 bases and J 1 base; bases outside gene matches: 4. The CDR3 contains 16 residues.

As to this clone: The gene names here belong to mouse. The CDR3 end lies 1 residue beyond the end of the read and is filled in from the germline J gene. V usage is TRBV2 and J usage is TRBJ2-3; TRBD2 matches 9 bases. V lost 0 bases to trimming and J lost 6 bases; unmatched junction nucleotides: 4. CDR1 is LGHNA, CDR2 YSYQKL, per germline. CDR3 size: 15 residues. The CDR3 reads CASSQDWGGEETLYF. CDR3 DNA, as far as it was read: TGTGCCAGCAGCCAAGATTGGGGGGGCGAGGAAACGCTGTAT.

A few counts support this clone. These gene names are mouse names. Read sequence stops 1 residue before the CDR3 end, and the germline J gene provides the missing end. The chain carries TRBV26 and TRBJ1-3, with 7 bases fitting TRBD1. CDR1 and CDR2 from the germline V gene are KGHPV and FQNQEV (reference sequence). Trimming cost V 4 bases and J 3 bases; bases outside gene matches: 6. The CDR3 runs to 15 residues. The CDR3: CASSPYRGGGNTLYF. The DNA read from the CDR3 is TGTGCCAGCAGTCCCTACAGGGGAGGTGGAAATACGCTCTAT.

In this sample, this clone turned up once. Gene and germline names: mouse. The CDR3 extends 1 residue past the end of the read, so its final part is completed from the germline J gene. This specimen includes other DNA sequences encoding the same CDR3. The chain carries TRBV26 and TRBJ1-2, with D unresolved. CDR3 size: 13 residues. Trimming removed 4 bases from V and 0 bases from J, with 6 bases in between. Germline-derived CDR1 and CDR2 are KGHPV and FQNQEV (reference sequence). CDR3 bases read: TGTGCCAGCAGTCCAACAGCAAACTCCGACTACACC. Translation gives CASSPTANSDYT. The full CDR3 reads CASSPTANSDYTF.

Turning to this clone: Germline and genes: mouse. CDR3 DNA (partial): TGTGCCAGCGGGCACCAAGACACCCAGTAC. It codes for CASGHQDTQY. The whole CDR3 reads CASGHQDTQYF. V is TRBV26 and J is TRBJ2-5; the D is unclear. Read data end 1 residue before the CDR3 end; the end is taken from the germline J gene. In germline, CDR1 is KGHPV, CDR2 FQNQEV (reference sequence). This CDR3 region has 11 residues. Trimming took 8 bases from V and 1 from J, leaving 4 bases between them.

On this clone itself: Gene names refer to mouse genes. This sample also contains other DNA sequences that code for the same CDR3. This CDR3 is CASSPGNSGNTLYF. The sequenced part of the CDR3 DNA is TGTGCCAGCAGCCCTGGAAATTCTGGAAATACGCTCTAT. The chain has TRBV26 and TRBJ1-3; unclear D gene. The read ends 1 residue before the CDR3 terminus; that terminus is restored from the germline J gene. V gave up 6 bases and J gave up 0 bases, with 9 bases separating them. The CDR3 extends over 14 amino acids. Germline CDR1 is KGHPV and CDR2 is FQNQEV (reference sequence).

Regarding this clone: Gene labels here are mouse ones. The read ends 1 residue shy of where the CDR3 ends; the end is completed using the germline J gene. This chain uses TRBV26 with TRBJ2-2; possible D gene TRBD2, 6 bases. The CDR3 consists of 14 residues. Germline V gene data show CDR1 as KGHPV and CDR2 as FQNQEV (reference sequence). Trimming cost V 4 bases and J 2 bases, with 8 bases left between them. The CDR3 is CASSRTENTGQLYF. The covered CDR3 bases are TGTGCCAGCAGTCGGACTGAGAACACCGGGCAGCTCTAC.

In the case of this clone: Gene names and germline refer to mouse. The read ends 1 residue shy of where the CDR3 ends; the end is completed using the germline J gene. The chain couples TRBV15 to TRBJ1-2; D may be TRBD1 (6 bases). V gave up 2 bases and J gave up 1 base, with 8 bases separating them. Germline V gives CDR1 SGHND, CDR2 FRSKSL. CDR3 length: 14 amino acids. CDR3 residues: CASSLNRENSDYTF. CDR3 bases read: TGTGCCAGCAGTTTAAACAGGGAAAACTCCGACTACACC.

In the case of this clone: The gene names here belong to mouse. The read halts 1 residue ahead of the CDR3 end, with the missing end drawn from the germline J gene. The chain combines TRBV23 with TRBJ2-4; the table's D call of TRBD1 was not tested on the DNA. The CDR3 is 15 amino acids. Looked up from germline, CDR1 is KGHTA and CDR2 is FQNQQP. Incomplete CDR3 DNA: TGCTCCAGCAGCCCACAGGGGGCAAGTCAAAACACCTTGTAC. This encodes CSSSPQGASQNTLY. The whole CDR3 region reads CSSSPQGASQNTLYF.

This clone is judged medium-sized (0.01 to 0.1%). Gene labels here are mouse ones. The read stops 1 residue short of the end of the CDR3; the missing end is completed from the germline J gene. The chain has TRBV12-2 and TRBJ2-1; perhaps TRBD1 as D (6 bases). Trimming shortened V by 2 bases and J by 4 bases, and 8 bases separated the two germline ends. CDR3 length equals 13 residues. Germline assignment: CDR1 SGHLS and CDR2 HYDKME. The chain's CDR3 is CASSQGEYAEQFF. The CDR3 DNA, read in part, is TGTGCCAGCTCTCAGGGGGAGTATGCTGAGCAGTTC.

With regard to this clone: The gene names here belong to mouse. The read stops 1 residue short of the end of the CDR3; the missing end is completed from the germline J gene. This chain connects TRBV3 to TRBJ1-1, with 11 positions matching TRBD1. This CDR3 is 15 amino acids long. V lost 5 bases, J lost 1 base, and 3 bases stayed unmatched. CDR1 and CDR2 from the germline V gene are SNHLY and FYNGKV (reference sequence). The chain's CDR3 is CASSPGTGGNTEVFF. The CDR3 bases that were read are TGTGCCAGCAGCCCTGGGACAGGGGGAAACACAGAAGTCTTC.

This clone was seen a handful of times. Gene names and germline match the mouse. Read data end 1 residue before the CDR3 end; the end is taken from the germline J gene. V is TRBV12-2 and J is TRBJ2-7, with 8 positions matching TRBD2. Looked up from germline, CDR1 is SGHLS and CDR2 is HYDKME. There are 13 residues in the CDR3. The V segment lost 1 base and the J segment 7 bases; nucleotides outside the gene matches: 5. The CDR3 is CASSLGGALEQYF. CDR3 DNA (partial): TGTGCCAGCTCTCTGGGGGGGGCGCTCGAACAGTAC. Together with reference TRBV12-2 and TRBJ2-7, the CDR3 gives the full variable domain: NSGVVQSPRYIIKGKGERSILKCIPISGHLSVAWYQQTQGQELKFFIQHYDKMERDKGNLPSRFSVQQFDDYHSEMNMSALELEDSAVYFCASSLGGALEQYFGPGTRLTVL.

With regard to this clone: Each gene name is a mouse one. Coverage ceases 1 residue before the CDR3 finishes, and the germline J gene fills in the end. The V call is TRBV3, the J call TRBJ2-4; tentative D call: TRBD2 (6 bases). This CDR3 region has 13 residues. The V gene lost 4 bases and the J gene lost 3 bases, with 8 bases spanning the gap. Germline values: CDR1 SNHLY, CDR2 FYNGKV (reference sequence). The sequenced part of the CDR3 DNA is TGTGCCAGCAGCTCGACTGGACAAAACACCTTGTAC. Its protein is CASSSTGQNTLY. In full, the CDR3 is CASSSTGQNTLYF.

This clone appeared a single time. Here the gene names and germline are mouse. The missing CDR3 end, 1 residue past where the read stops, is filled in from the germline J gene. V is TRBV26 and J is TRBJ1-2; TRBD1 matches 9 bases. J lost 0 bases, V lost 7 bases, and 3 bases had no gene match. Looked up from germline, CDR1 is KGHPV and CDR2 is FQNQEV (reference sequence). This CDR3 spans 14 amino acids. CDR3 sequence: CASTRDRANSDYTF. The covered CDR3 bases are TGTGCCAGCACTCGGGACAGGGCAAACTCCGACTACACC.

For this clone: Gene names are mouse gene names. The CDR3 region is CASSLGGDGNTLYF. The CDR3 DNA, read in part, is TGTGCCAGCAGTCTGGGGGGGGATGGAAATACGCTCTAT. The chain couples TRBV26 to TRBJ1-3; tentative D call: TRBD1 (5 bases). The missing CDR3 end, 1 residue past where the read stops, is filled in from the germline J gene. The germline V gene has CDR1 KGHPV and CDR2 FQNQEV (reference sequence). The CDR3 consists of 14 residues. The V and J ends lost 2 bases and 3 bases respectively, with 8 bases between them.

This clone was seen only once. Each gene name is a mouse one. The read is 1 residue too short to cover the CDR3 end, so that end is filled in from the germline J gene. V and J are TRBV3 and TRBJ1-5, with 9 bases matching TRBD1. With 4 bases clipped from V and 7 bases from J, the junction kept 5 bases outside the gene matches. The CDR3 covers 14 residues. Germline V gene data show CDR1 as SNHLY and CDR2 as FYNGKV (reference sequence). CDR3 region: CASSSGQGAQAPLF. Partial CDR3 DNA: TGTGCCAGCAGCTCGGGACAGGGAGCACAGGCTCCGCTT.